These 23 T cell receptor beta chains came from one sample sequenced in a study of CD8+ T cells in alopecia areata. Described treatment: oral pan-JAK inhibitor, 5-10 mg twice daily. RNA extraction and reverse transcription yielded cDNA as sequencing template. Profiling relied on immunoSEQ multiplex PCR, and the TCRdb table lists in-frame clones only, not all of them. Seen here are about 270,000 clones, 60% observed once, and the top ten hold 0.75% to 0.95%. The sample consisted of CD4+ T cells sorted from blood, taken around week 54, from a patient treated with tofacitinib. The receptors were sampled from a human donor with alopecia areata.

The CDR3 loop is CASSLVPDRMNTEAFF. The CDR3 DNA is TGCGCCAGCAGCTTGGTCCCTGACAGGATGAACACTGAAGCTTTCTTT. The V call is TRBV5-1, the J call TRBJ1-1, with a weak D call TRBD1 (6 bases). CDR1 SGHRS and CDR2 YFSETQ come from the germline V gene. The CDR3 runs 16 residues. V was shortened by 0 bases and J by 0 bases, with 12 bases between the two germline ends.

The chain employs TRBV5-1 and TRBJ2-5; the match to TRBD1 covers 7 bases. This CDR3 comprises 15 residues. In germline, CDR1 is SGHRS, CDR2 YFSETQ. V was clipped by 5 bases and J by 1 base; unmatched bases: 8. In DNA, the CDR3 is TGCGCCAGCAGACCCGGGACAGCCCTCCAAGAGACCCAGTACTTC. Translating gives CASRPGTALQETQYF.

This clone turned up a few times. CDR3 DNA sequence: TGTGCCAGCAGCTTCTTCGGGACAGGATCCTACGAGCAGTACTTC. Translation gives CASSFFGTGSYEQYF. This chain links TRBV5-8 with TRBJ2-7; 8 nucleotides agree with TRBD1. This CDR3 contains 15 residues. V lost 2 bases and J lost 1; bases outside the gene matches: 5. The V gene's germline CDR1 is SGHTS and CDR2 YDEGEE.

This clone was seen more than once but under ten times. The genes are TRBV2 and TRBJ2-4; 9 positions match TRBD1. Looked up from germline, CDR1 is SNHLY and CDR2 is FYNNEI. V was pared by 0 bases and J by 13 bases, with 13 bases of the junction left unmatched. The CDR3 spans 16 residues. CDR3 residues: CASSEAYRDRGVRQYF. The CDR3 nucleotides are TGTGCCAGCAGTGAAGCGTATCGTGACAGGGGGGTTCGCCAGTACTTC.

The rearrangement uses TRBV7-8 and TRBJ2-3; D might be TRBD1 (6 bases). V was pared by 2 bases and J by 1 base, with 16 bases between. The CDR3 is 17 amino acids. Germline-derived CDR1 and CDR2 are SGHVS and FQNEAQ. The CDR3 is CASSLTRQARGTDTQYF. CDR3 in DNA: TGTGCCAGCAGCTTAACCCGACAGGCCAGGGGCACAGATACGCAGTATTTT.

The chain recombines TRBV2 with TRBJ1-1; no reliable D call. V lost 4 bases to trimming and J lost 4 bases, with 4 bases between them. Germline V gene data show CDR1 as SNHLY and CDR2 as FYNNEI. This CDR3 has 11 amino acids. The CDR3 region is CASSGVTEAFF. DNA for the CDR3: TGTGCCAGCAGTGGAGTCACTGAAGCTTTCTTT. The full variable domain, rest sourced from reference TRBV2 and TRBJ1-1, is EPEVTQTPSHQVTQMGQEVILRCVPISNHLYFYWYRQILGQKVEFLVSFYNNEISEKSEIFDDQFSVERPDGSNFTLKIRSTKLEDSAMYFCASSGVTEAFFGQGTRLTVV.

This clone turned up a few times. V is TRBV10-3 and J is TRBJ2-1; 7 bases fit TRBD2. CDR1 and CDR2 (germline): ENHRY, SYGVKD. V was clipped by 0 bases and J by 5 bases; unmatched bases: 7. The CDR3 runs 16 residues. CDR3 nucleotide sequence: TGTGCCATCAGTGAGTCTGAGCGGGGAGGTGACAATGAGCAGTTCTTC. It codes for CAISESERGGDNEQFF.

This clone was detected only a few times. The V call is TRBV6-5, the J call TRBJ1-1; D is undetermined. V was shortened by 5 bases and J by 11 bases, with 21 bases between the two germline ends. Germline CDR1 is MNHEY and CDR2 is SVGAGI. This CDR3 comprises 14 residues. CDR3 amino acids: CASSPFIVRASAFF. In DNA form, the CDR3 reads TGTGCCAGCAGTCCCTTCATCGTCCGGGCATCGGCTTTCTTT.

The genes are TRBV12-5 and TRBJ1-6; D is uncertain. CDR1 is LGHNT, CDR2 FRNRAP, per germline. The CDR3 has 12 residues. The V end was cut by 3 bases, the J end by 5 bases, with 2 bases between. This chain's CDR3 is CASGLDNSPLHF. CDR3 nucleotide sequence: TGTGCTAGTGGTTTAGATAATTCACCCCTCCACTTT. Using reference TRBV12-5 and TRBJ1-6 for the parts outside the CDR3, the full variable domain is DARVTQTPRHKVTEMGQEVTMRCQPILGHNTVFWYRQTMMQGLELLAYFRNRAPLDDSGMPKDRFSAEMPDATLATLKIQPSEPRDSAVYFCASGLDNSPLHFGNGTRLTVT.

This clone was seen more than once but under ten times. The DNA for the CDR3 is TGTGCCTGGAGTGCGCTAGCGGGTCTTCAAGAGACCCAGTACTTC. Protein: CAWSALAGLQETQYF. The rearrangement links TRBV30 to TRBJ2-5; 8 nucleotides line up with TRBD2. The ends lost 1 base at V and 2 bases at J; junction bases unmatched: 6. The CDR3 runs 15 residues. Germline lookup yields CDR1 GTSNPN and CDR2 SVGIG (reference sequence).

In this sample, this clone turned up a few times. The rearrangement links TRBV4-1 to TRBJ2-4; D possibly matches TRBD1 or TRBD2 (5 bases each). Germline V gene lookup returns CDR1 MGHRA and CDR2 YSYEKL. The CDR3 has 12 residues. V dropped 4 bases and J dropped 6 bases, with 7 bases sitting between them. CDR3: CASSPGPNIQYF. CDR3 coding DNA: TGCGCCAGCAGCCCGGGACCAAACATTCAGTACTTC.

The chain combines TRBV7-8 with TRBJ2-2; either TRBD1 or TRBD2 may fit D (6 bases each). The V end was cut by 5 bases, the J end by 4 bases, with 14 bases between. Germline assignment: CDR1 SGHVS and CDR2 FQNEAQ. CDR3 size: 15 residues. The CDR3 DNA sequence: TGTGCCAGCAGCCAACGGGGGCTCGGCACCGGGGAGCTGTTTTTT. Its translation: CASSQRGLGTGELFF.

DNA of the CDR3: TGTGCCAGCAGCTTGCGCGAGCTGAGCTCCTACGAGCAGTACTTC. Translating gives CASSLRELSSYEQYF. The chain is built from TRBV7-9 and TRBJ2-7; D gene ambiguous. The CDR3 totals 15 residues. Germline-derived CDR1 and CDR2 are SEHNR and FQNEAQ (reference sequence). V gave up 3 bases and J gave up 0 bases, with 12 bases separating them.

The sample holds a few counts of this clone. CDR3: CASSQDLSRGYYEQYF. Written as DNA, the CDR3 is TGCGCCAGCAGCCAAGATCTTTCTAGAGGGTACTACGAGCAGTACTTC. V and J are TRBV4-1 and TRBJ2-7; D may be TRBD2 (5 bases). Deletions cut 0 bases from V and 3 bases from J, with 15 bases between. Germline lookup yields CDR1 MGHRA and CDR2 YSYEKL. This CDR3 is built from 16 residues.

The chain combines TRBV7-2 with TRBJ2-2, with no clear D. The germline V gene encodes CDR1 SGHTA and CDR2 FQGNSA. CDR3 size: 11 residues. With 2 bases removed from V and 6 bases from J, the gap between germline ends came to 1 base. Here the CDR3 reads CASSLPGELFF. In DNA, the CDR3 is TGTGCCAGCAGCTTACCCGGGGAGCTGTTTTTT.

V usage is TRBV30 and J usage is TRBJ2-7; D may correspond to TRBD1 or TRBD2 (5 bases each). V was cut by 2 bases and J by 12 bases, with 17 bases left in between. The CDR3 is made up of 12 amino acids. Germline values: CDR1 GTSNPN, CDR2 SVGIG (reference sequence). CDR3 nucleotides: TGTGCCTGGAGTCCGAGCTCTGGGGGTCGGTACTTC. This translates into CAWSPSSGGRYF.

The rearrangement uses TRBV25-1 and TRBJ2-7, with D perhaps TRBD1 (6 bases). The CDR3 consists of 12 residues. V gave up 11 bases and J gave up 4 bases, with 15 bases separating them. Germline CDR1 and CDR2: MGHDK and SYGVNS. The CDR3 DNA follows: TGTGCCTGTGCAGGGGACGGGTACGAGCAGTACTTC. Amino acids: CACAGDGYEQYF.

This chain uses TRBV9 with TRBJ1-4, with D maybe TRBD1 (6 bases). Looked up from germline, CDR1 is SGDLS and CDR2 is YYNGEE. This CDR3 comprises 13 residues. Trimming pared 0 bases from V and 6 bases from J, leaving 6 bases between. CDR3 sequence (DNA): TGTGCCAGCAGCGTAGGACAGGATGAAAAACTGTTTTTT. Translated: CASSVGQDEKLFF.

V and J are TRBV25-1 and TRBJ2-3, with 9 bases identical to TRBD2. The CDR3 loop spans 16 amino acids. Germline CDR1 reads MGHDK; CDR2 reads SYGVNS. With V trimmed by 5 bases and J by 4 bases, 10 bases remained unmatched. CDR3: CASSLLGTSLADTQYF. The DNA of the CDR3 is TGTGCCAGCAGTCTTTTAGGGACTAGCTTGGCAGATACGCAGTATTTT. The entire variable domain, with the rest obtained from reference TRBV25-1 and TRBJ2-3, is as follows: EADIYQTPRYLVIGTGKKITLECSQTMGHDKMYWYQQDPGMELHLIHYSYGVNSTEKGDLSSESTVSRIRTEHFPLTLESARPSHTSQYLCASSLLGTSLADTQYFGPGTRLTVL.

Only a few counts were recorded for this clone. Other DNA sequences in this specimen translate into the identical CDR3. CDR3 in amino acids: CASSEWGTGELFF. CDR3 in DNA: TGTGCCAGCAGTGAATGGGGCACCGGGGAGCTGTTTTTT. The V gene is TRBV25-1, the J gene TRBJ2-2; D gene ambiguous. The CDR3 runs 13 residues. Germline V gives CDR1 MGHDK, CDR2 SYGVNS. V dropped 1 base and J dropped 4 bases, with 4 bases sitting between them. The variable domain in full, completed from reference TRBV25-1 and TRBJ2-2, reads EADIYQTPRYLVIGTGKKITLECSQTMGHDKMYWYQQDPGMELHLIHYSYGVNSTEKGDLSSESTVSRIRTEHFPLTLESARPSHTSQYLCASSEWGTGELFFGEGSRLTVL.

CDR3 nucleotide sequence: TGTGCCAGCAGTTACTCCCAGGGAAACTACGAGCAGTACTTC. It yields the protein CASSYSQGNYEQYF. The chain carries TRBV6-5 and TRBJ2-7, with D maybe TRBD1 (5 bases). The V gene's germline CDR1 is MNHEY and CDR2 SVGAGI. The CDR3 extends over 14 amino acids. Between the trimmed V and J ends, which lost 0 bases and 3 bases, there was a span of 9 bases.

This clone has more than one count but fewer than ten. This rearrangement joins TRBV29-1 to TRBJ2-5, with D perhaps TRBD1 (6 bases). The CDR3 is 10 amino acids. Deletions cut 3 bases from V and 13 bases from J, with 12 bases between. Germline V gives CDR1 SQVTM, CDR2 ANQGSEA. The CDR3 loop reads CSVDHGTLYF. CDR3 bases: TGCAGCGTTGATCATGGGACACTGTACTTC.

The rearrangement links TRBV5-1 to TRBJ1-2; 7 positions agree with TRBD1. This CDR3 comprises 17 residues. Germline V gene sequence: CDR1 SGHRS, CDR2 YFSETQ. Trimming at V came to 2 bases and at J to 0 bases, leaving 10 bases not matched to a gene. CDR3 sequence (DNA): TGCGCCAGCAGCTTTTCACCTGACAGGGTTACTAACTATGGCTACACCTTC. It translates to CASSFSPDRVTNYGYTF.